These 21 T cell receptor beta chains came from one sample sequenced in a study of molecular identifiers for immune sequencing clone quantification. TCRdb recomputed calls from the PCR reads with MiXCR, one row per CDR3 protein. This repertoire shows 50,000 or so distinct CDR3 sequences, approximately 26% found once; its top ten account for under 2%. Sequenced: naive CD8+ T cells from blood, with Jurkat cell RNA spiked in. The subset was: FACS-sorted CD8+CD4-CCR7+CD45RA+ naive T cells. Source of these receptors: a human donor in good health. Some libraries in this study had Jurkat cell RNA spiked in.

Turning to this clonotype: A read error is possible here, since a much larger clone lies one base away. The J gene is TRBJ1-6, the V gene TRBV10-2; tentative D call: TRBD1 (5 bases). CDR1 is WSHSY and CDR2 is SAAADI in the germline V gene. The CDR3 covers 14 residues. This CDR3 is CDSSNGQGLSPLHF. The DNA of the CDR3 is TGCGACTCATCCAACGGGCAGGGTTTGTCACCCCTCCACTTT.

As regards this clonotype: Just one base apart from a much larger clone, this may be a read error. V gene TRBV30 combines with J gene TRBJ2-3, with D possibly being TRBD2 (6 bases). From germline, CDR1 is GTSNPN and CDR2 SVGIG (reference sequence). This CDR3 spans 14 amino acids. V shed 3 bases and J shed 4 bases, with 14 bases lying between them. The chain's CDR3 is CAWSTSSSADTQYF. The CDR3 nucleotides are TGTGCCTGGAGCACTAGTTCTAGCGCAGATACGCAGTATTTT.

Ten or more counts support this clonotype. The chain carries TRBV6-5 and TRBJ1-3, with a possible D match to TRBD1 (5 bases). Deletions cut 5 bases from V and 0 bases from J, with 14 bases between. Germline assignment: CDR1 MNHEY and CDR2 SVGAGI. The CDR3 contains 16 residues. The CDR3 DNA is TGTGCCAGCAGTCCCCGGACATTCCGCTCTGGAAACACCATATATTTT. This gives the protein CASSPRTFRSGNTIYF.

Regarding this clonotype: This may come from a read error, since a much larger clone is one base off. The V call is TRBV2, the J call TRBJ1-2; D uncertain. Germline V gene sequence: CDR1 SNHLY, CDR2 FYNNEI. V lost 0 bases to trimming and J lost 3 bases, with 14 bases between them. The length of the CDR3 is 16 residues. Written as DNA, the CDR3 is TGTGCCAGCAGTGAAGCCTCAACCCCCACTTACTATGGCTACACCTTC. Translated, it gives CASSEASTPTYYGYTF.

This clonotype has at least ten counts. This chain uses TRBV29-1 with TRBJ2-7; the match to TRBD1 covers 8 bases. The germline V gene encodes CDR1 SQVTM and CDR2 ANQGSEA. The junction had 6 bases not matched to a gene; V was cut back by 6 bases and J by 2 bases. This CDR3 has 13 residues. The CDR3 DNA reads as TGCAGCGTAGCCGGGACAGGAGCCTACGAGCAGTACTTC. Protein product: CSVAGTGAYEQYF.

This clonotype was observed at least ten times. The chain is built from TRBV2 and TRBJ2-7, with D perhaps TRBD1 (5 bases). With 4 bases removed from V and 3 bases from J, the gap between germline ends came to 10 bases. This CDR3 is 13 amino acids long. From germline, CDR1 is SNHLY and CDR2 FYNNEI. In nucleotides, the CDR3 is TGTGCCAGCAGTGGTGCAGGGTACTACGAGCAGTACTTC. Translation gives CASSGAGYYEQYF.

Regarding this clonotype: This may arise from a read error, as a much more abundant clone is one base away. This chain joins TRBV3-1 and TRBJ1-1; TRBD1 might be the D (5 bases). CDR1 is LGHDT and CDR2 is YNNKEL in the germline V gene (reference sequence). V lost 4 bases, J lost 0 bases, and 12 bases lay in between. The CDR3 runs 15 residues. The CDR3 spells CASSPLGGMNTEAFF. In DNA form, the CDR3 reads TGTGCCAGCAGCCCCCTGGGGGGAATGAACACTGAAGCTTTCTTT.

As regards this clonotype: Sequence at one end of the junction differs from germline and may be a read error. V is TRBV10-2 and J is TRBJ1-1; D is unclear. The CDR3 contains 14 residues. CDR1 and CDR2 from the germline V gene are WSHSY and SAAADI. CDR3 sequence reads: CASSRGLMNTEALF. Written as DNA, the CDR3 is TGCGCCAGCAGCCGTGGGCTGATGAACACTGAAGCTCTCTTT.

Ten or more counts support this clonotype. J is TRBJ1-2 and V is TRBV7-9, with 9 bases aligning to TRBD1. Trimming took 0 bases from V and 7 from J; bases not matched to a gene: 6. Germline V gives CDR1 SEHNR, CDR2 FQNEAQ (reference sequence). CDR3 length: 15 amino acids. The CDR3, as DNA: TGTGCCAGCAGCTTAGCCGGGGACAGGGCGGCTGGCTACACCTTC. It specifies CASSLAGDRAAGYTF.

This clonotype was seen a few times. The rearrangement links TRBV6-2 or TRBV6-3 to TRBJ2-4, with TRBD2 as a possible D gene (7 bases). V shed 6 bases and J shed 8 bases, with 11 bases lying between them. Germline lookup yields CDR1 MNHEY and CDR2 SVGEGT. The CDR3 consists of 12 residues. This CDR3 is CASSIGGHIQYF. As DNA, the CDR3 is TGTGCCAGCAGCATCGGGGGGCACATTCAGTACTTC.

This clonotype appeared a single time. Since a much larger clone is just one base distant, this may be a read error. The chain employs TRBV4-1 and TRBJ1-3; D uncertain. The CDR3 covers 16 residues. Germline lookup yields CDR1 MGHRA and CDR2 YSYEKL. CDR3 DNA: TGCGCCAGCAGCCACGTCCCATCCGATTCTGGAAACACCAAATATTTT. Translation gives CASSHVPSDSGNTKYF.

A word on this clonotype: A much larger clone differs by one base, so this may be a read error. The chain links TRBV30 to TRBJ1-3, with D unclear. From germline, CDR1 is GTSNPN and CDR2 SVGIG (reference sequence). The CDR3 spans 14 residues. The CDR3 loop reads CAWSATSSANTIYF. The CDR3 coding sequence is TGTGCCTGGAGTGCTACGAGCTCTGCAAACACCATATATTTT.

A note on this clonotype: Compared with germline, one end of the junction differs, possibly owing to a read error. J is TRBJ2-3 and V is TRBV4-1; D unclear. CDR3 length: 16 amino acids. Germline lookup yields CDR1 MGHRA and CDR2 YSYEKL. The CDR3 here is CASSQDGTDQRNTQYF. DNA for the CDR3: TGCGCCAGCAGCCAAGATGGAACCGACCAAAGAAATACGCAATATTTT.

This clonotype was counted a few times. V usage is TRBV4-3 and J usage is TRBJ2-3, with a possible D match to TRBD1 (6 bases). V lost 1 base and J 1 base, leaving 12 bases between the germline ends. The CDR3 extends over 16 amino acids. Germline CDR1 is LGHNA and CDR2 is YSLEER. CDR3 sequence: CASSQVGAGGTDTQYF. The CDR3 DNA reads TGCGCCAGCAGCCAAGTGGGGGCAGGGGGCACAGATACGCAGTATTTT.

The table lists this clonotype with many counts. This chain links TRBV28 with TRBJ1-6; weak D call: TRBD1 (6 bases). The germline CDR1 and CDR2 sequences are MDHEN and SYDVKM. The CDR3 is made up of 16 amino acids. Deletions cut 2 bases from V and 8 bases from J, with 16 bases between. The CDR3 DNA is TGTGCCAGCAGTTTAACGGGGTGGGGGCTCGATTCACCCCTCCACTTT. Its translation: CASSLTGWGLDSPLHF.

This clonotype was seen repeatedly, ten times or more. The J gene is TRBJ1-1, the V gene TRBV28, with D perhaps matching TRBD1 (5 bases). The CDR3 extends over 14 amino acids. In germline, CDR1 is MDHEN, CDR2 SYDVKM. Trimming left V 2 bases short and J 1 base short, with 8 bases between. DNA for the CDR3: TGTGCCAGCAGTTTACGGGGGGGGAACACTGAAGCTTTCTTT. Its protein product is CASSLRGGNTEAFF. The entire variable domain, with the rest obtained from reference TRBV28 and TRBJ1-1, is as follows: DVKVTQSSRYLVKRTGEKVFLECVQDMDHENMFWYRQDPGLGLRLIYFSYDVKMKEKGDIPEGYSVSREKKERFSLILESASTNQTSMYLCASSLRGGNTEAFFGQGTRLTVV.

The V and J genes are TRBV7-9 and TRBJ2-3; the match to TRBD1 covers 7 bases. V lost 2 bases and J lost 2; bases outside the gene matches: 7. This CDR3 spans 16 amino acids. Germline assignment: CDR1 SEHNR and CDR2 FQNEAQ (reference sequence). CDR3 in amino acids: CASSLLQGLVTDTQYF. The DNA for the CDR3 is TGTGCCAGCAGCTTATTACAGGGGCTAGTCACAGATACGCAGTATTTT. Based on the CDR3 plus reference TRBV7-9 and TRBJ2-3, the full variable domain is DTGVSQNPRHKITKRGQNVTFRCDPISEHNRLYWYRQTLGQGPEFLTYFQNEAQLEKSRLLSDRFSAERPKGSFSTLEIQRTEQGDSAMYLCASSLLQGLVTDTQYFGPGTRLTVL.

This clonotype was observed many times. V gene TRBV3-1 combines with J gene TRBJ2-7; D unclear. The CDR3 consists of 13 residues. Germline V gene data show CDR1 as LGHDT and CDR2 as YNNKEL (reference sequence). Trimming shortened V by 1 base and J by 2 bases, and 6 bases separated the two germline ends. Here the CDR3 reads CASSQGQTYEQYF. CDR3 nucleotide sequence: TGTGCCAGCAGCCAAGGTCAGACCTACGAGCAGTACTTC.

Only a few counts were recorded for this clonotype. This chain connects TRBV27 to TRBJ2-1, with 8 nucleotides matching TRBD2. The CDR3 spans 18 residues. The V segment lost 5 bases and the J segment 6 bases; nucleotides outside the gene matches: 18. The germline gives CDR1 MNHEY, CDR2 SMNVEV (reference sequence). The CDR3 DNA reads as TGTGCCAGCAGTCTTGTATCCGGGACTAGAAGGATGGGCAATGAGCAGTTCTTC. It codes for CASSLVSGTRRMGNEQFF.

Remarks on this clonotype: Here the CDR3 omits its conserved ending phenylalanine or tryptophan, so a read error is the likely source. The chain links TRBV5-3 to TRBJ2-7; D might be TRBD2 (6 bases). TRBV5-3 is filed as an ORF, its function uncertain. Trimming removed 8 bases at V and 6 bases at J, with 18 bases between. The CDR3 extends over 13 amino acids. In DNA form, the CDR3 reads TGTGCCAGCAGCCAGGGACTGGCGGCCGAGCAGTACTCC. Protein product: CASSQGLAAEQYS.

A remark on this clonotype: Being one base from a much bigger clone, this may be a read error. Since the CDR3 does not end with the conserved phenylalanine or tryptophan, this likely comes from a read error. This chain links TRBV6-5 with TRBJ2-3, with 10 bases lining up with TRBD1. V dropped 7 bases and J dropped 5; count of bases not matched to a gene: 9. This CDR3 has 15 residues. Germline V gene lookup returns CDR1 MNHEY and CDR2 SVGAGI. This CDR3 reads CASNLRTGGKDTQYL. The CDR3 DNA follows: TGTGCCAGCAACCTGAGGACAGGGGGGAAAGATACGCAGTATCTT.